The 29 T cell receptor beta chains given below trace back to one sample, sequenced in a study of cytomegalovirus exposure and HLA in healthy donors. Primers included in the PCR were 60 Vbeta and 13 Jbeta primers. TCRdb keeps only in-frame clones here, not all; method: immunoSEQ multiplex PCR. This table has approximately 170,000 clones, roughly 74% appearing once. The specimen sequenced was PBMCs. The receptors were sampled from a male donor in good health and CMV-seronegative.

The chain couples TRBV6-1 to TRBJ2-7; TRBD1 is a possible D gene (6 bases). Germline CDR1 MNHNS, CDR2 SASEGT. Trimming cost V 6 bases and J 2 bases, with 11 bases left between them. The CDR3 consists of 13 residues. CDR3 bases: TGTGCCAGCAGAAACAGGGCCGCCTACGAGCAGTACTTC. Its protein is CASRNRAAYEQYF.

This sequence joins TRBV7-9 and TRBJ1-2; D not resolved. CDR3 length: 13 amino acids. From germline, CDR1 is SEHNR and CDR2 FQNEAQ (reference sequence). The germline V and J ends were trimmed by 5 bases and 8 bases, with 15 bases remaining between them. CDR3 region: CASSPTPTYGYTF. CDR3 coding DNA: TGTGCCAGCAGCCCCACCCCAACTTACGGCTACACCTTC.

V and J are TRBV7-9 and TRBJ2-3, with 9 bases matching TRBD2. Germline CDR1 SEHNR, CDR2 FQNEAQ (reference sequence). The junction had 6 bases not matched to a gene; V was cut back by 5 bases and J by 0 bases. The CDR3 runs to 16 residues. CDR3 amino acids: CASSPGLAASTDTQYF. As DNA, the CDR3 is TGTGCCAGCAGCCCGGGACTAGCAGCTAGCACAGATACGCAGTATTTT.

The rearrangement joins TRBV18 to TRBJ2-1; 8 bases align to TRBD2. Per the germline V gene, CDR1 is KGHSH and CDR2 is LQKENI. The CDR3 runs to 16 residues. V was clipped by 0 bases and J by 4 bases; unmatched bases: 5. The CDR3 reads CASSPPGLAGYNEQFF. In DNA, the CDR3 is TGTGCCAGCTCACCACCAGGGCTAGCGGGTTACAATGAGCAGTTCTTC.

This chain connects TRBV25-1 to TRBJ2-7, with D perhaps matching TRBD2 (5 bases). This CDR3 has 14 amino acids. The ends were cut back, 5 bases at V and 4 bases at J, with 15 bases in the middle. Germline CDR1 and CDR2: MGHDK and SYGVNS. The CDR3 DNA is TGTGCCAGCAGTTCCACCGGGGTTTCTTACGAGCAGTACTTC. Its protein is CASSSTGVSYEQYF.

This clone was seen only a few times. The chain carries TRBV7-8 and TRBJ1-4, with 7 bases fitting TRBD1. Germline-derived CDR1 and CDR2 are SGHVS and FQNEAQ. With V trimmed by 4 bases and J by 3 bases, 8 bases remained unmatched. The CDR3 runs 16 residues. DNA for the CDR3: TGTGCCAGCAGCTCTTCCCCGGGACAGCCTAATGAAAAACTGTTTTTT. This codes for CASSSSPGQPNEKLFF.

CDR3: CASRTGGQGTGTQYF. The CDR3 nucleotides are TGTGCCAGCAGAACAGGGGGACAGGGAACGGGGACCCAGTACTTC. The chain recombines TRBV7-2 with TRBJ2-5; 9 nucleotides agree with TRBD1. J gave up 7 bases and V 6 bases, and 12 bases lay outside the gene matches. Germline V gene sequence: CDR1 SGHTA, CDR2 FQGNSA. The CDR3 spans 15 residues.

The chain links TRBV15 to TRBJ2-5; no firm D call. Per the germline V gene, CDR1 is LNHNV and CDR2 is YYDKDF (reference sequence). The CDR3 has 16 residues. V lost 0 bases to trimming and J lost 5 bases, with 16 bases between them. In DNA form, the CDR3 reads TGTGCCACCAGCAGAGATAGCCGTCTCTTTGGGGAGACCCAGTACTTC. It yields the protein CATSRDSRLFGETQYF.

The chain carries TRBV12-5 and TRBJ1-5; 8 nucleotides agree with TRBD1. CDR1 and CDR2 (germline): LGHNT, FRNRAP. The CDR3 covers 15 residues. The junction had 5 bases not matched to a gene; V was cut back by 4 bases and J by 3 bases. DNA for the CDR3: TGTGCTAGTGGTTCTGGACAGGGAGCCAATCAGCCCCAGCATTTT. Amino acids: CASGSGQGANQPQHF.

This sequence joins TRBV7-9 and TRBJ1-2, with 10 bases identical to TRBD1. This CDR3 region has 14 residues. CDR1 and CDR2 from the germline V gene are SEHNR and FQNEAQ (reference sequence). With 3 bases clipped from V and 5 bases from J, the junction kept 3 bases outside the gene matches. The CDR3 nucleotides are TGTGCCAGCAGCTTCGGACAGGGGGGTTATGGCTACACCTTC. It codes for CASSFGQGGYGYTF.

The chain employs TRBV7-8 and TRBJ1-2; D is possibly TRBD1 (6 bases). Germline-derived CDR1 and CDR2 are SGHVS and FQNEAQ. V was clipped by 2 bases and J by 2 bases, with 9 bases between them. CDR3 length: 14 residues. The CDR3 spells CASSLFTGNYGYTF. Written as DNA, the CDR3 is TGTGCCAGCAGCTTATTTACAGGGAACTATGGCTACACCTTC.

V gene TRBV5-1 combines with J gene TRBJ2-3, with a possible D match to TRBD1 (6 bases). The CDR3 consists of 14 residues. Trimming pared 2 bases from V and 3 bases from J, leaving 10 bases between. Germline CDR1 SGHRS, CDR2 YFSETQ. This chain's CDR3 is CASSLQGRTDTQYF. The CDR3 coding sequence is TGCGCCAGCAGCTTACAGGGCCGGACAGATACGCAGTATTTT.

The chain uses TRBV5-6 and TRBJ2-1; 14 nucleotides align to TRBD2. This CDR3 spans 15 amino acids. With V trimmed by 3 bases and J by 10 bases, 6 bases remained unmatched. The V gene's germline CDR1 is SGHDT and CDR2 YYEEEE. The CDR3 DNA follows: TGTGCCAGCAGCTCGGGACTAGCGGGAGAGAGAGAGCAGTTCTTC. Protein product: CASSSGLAGEREQFF. The variable domain in full, completed from reference TRBV5-6 and TRBJ2-1, reads DAGVTQSPTHLIKTRGQQVTLRCSPKSGHDTVSWYQQALGQGPQFIFQYYEEEERQRGNFPDRFSGHQFPNYSSELNVNALLLGDSALYLCASSSGLAGEREQFFGPGTRLTVL.

The chain links TRBV7-8 to TRBJ1-5, with 7 bases matching TRBD1. Germline loops: CDR1 SGHVS, CDR2 FQNEAQ. This CDR3 spans 15 amino acids. Losses at the gene ends were 5 bases for V and 2 bases for J; bases not matched to a gene: 6. CDR3 loop: CASSPYGTGNQPQHF. Written as DNA, the CDR3 is TGTGCCAGCAGCCCCTACGGGACAGGCAATCAGCCCCAGCATTTT.

The chain uses TRBV7-2 and TRBJ2-3, with D tentatively TRBD2 (5 bases). There are 15 residues in the CDR3. Germline CDR1 reads SGHTA; CDR2 reads FQGNSA. V lost 5 bases to trimming and J lost 6 bases, with 18 bases between them. CDR3 coding DNA: TGTGCCAGCAGCACTGTAGTTACTAGGCACGATACGCAGTATTTT. Its translation: CASSTVVTRHDTQYF.

The J gene is TRBJ2-1, the V gene TRBV5-1; 12 bases agree with TRBD2. Germline-derived CDR1 and CDR2 are SGHRS and YFSETQ. There are 15 residues in the CDR3. J gave up 7 bases and V 6 bases, and 8 bases lay outside the gene matches. The CDR3 region is CASTQTSGSLNEQFF. CDR3 bases: TGCGCCAGCACCCAGACTAGCGGGAGTTTGAATGAGCAGTTCTTC.

V and J are TRBV18 and TRBJ1-2; D gene uncertain. The V and J ends lost 0 bases and 4 bases respectively, with 9 bases between them. Germline V gene lookup returns CDR1 KGHSH and CDR2 LQKENI. This CDR3 has 14 amino acids. The CDR3 DNA sequence: TGTGCCAGCTCACCACCGGAGGTTACCTATGGCTACACCTTC. Translation: CASSPPEVTYGYTF.

V is TRBV25-1 and J is TRBJ1-5; TRBD1 is a possible D gene (6 bases). Germline V gene data show CDR1 as MGHDK and CDR2 as SYGVNS. V lost 3 bases and J lost 2, with 11 bases in between. The CDR3 length is 15 residues. The CDR3 protein is CASSESGAGNQPQHF. In DNA, the CDR3 is TGTGCCAGCAGTGAGTCAGGGGCTGGCAATCAGCCCCAGCATTTT.

The rearrangement links TRBV11-2 to TRBJ1-1; D call uncertain. Germline CDR1 and CDR2: SGHAT and FQNNGV. The V and J ends lost 1 base and 8 bases respectively, with 11 bases between them. This CDR3 contains 13 residues. The CDR3 DNA is TGTGCCAGCAGCTTAGTCCGCGGCACAGAAGCTTTCTTT. It translates to CASSLVRGTEAFF.

The chain combines TRBV6-1 with TRBJ1-2; D gene uncertain. The CDR3 is 17 amino acids. From germline, CDR1 is MNHNS and CDR2 SASEGT. Deletions cut 2 bases from V and 4 bases from J, with 20 bases between. CDR3 residues: CASSERILTQALYGYTF. CDR3 DNA sequence: TGTGCCAGCAGTGAAAGGATCCTTACTCAGGCCCTCTATGGCTACACCTTC.

The chain has TRBV7-7 and TRBJ2-5, with 12 bases lining up with TRBD2. The CDR3 length is 19 residues. V lost 0 bases and J lost 4; bases outside the gene matches: 12. From germline, CDR1 is SSHAT and CDR2 FNYEAQ (reference sequence). The CDR3 coding sequence is TGTGCCAGCAGCTTAGCGCCACTAGCGGGAGGAGGATTGGGAGAGACCCAGTACTTC. Protein sequence: CASSLAPLAGGGLGETQYF.

The V and J genes are TRBV6-5 and TRBJ1-1; 7 bases are a match to TRBD1. Trimming removed 6 bases from V and 5 bases from J; junction bases left unmatched: 6. The CDR3 length is 13 residues. Germline CDR1 is MNHEY and CDR2 is SVGAGI. CDR3 DNA sequence: TGTGCCAGCAGAGACAGGGAAATGACTGAAGCTTTCTTT. The encoded protein is CASRDREMTEAFF.

V and J are TRBV6-6 and TRBJ1-3; possible D gene TRBD1, 5 bases. V dropped 7 bases and J dropped 8 bases, with 24 bases sitting between them. Germline lookup yields CDR1 MNHNY and CDR2 SVGAGI (reference sequence). The CDR3 extends over 16 amino acids. For the CDR3, the DNA is TGTGCCAGCACCGACTTTCTGGACACTTTTCAAGACACCATATATTTT. Translation gives CASTDFLDTFQDTIYF.

This chain connects TRBV2 to TRBJ1-2; 7 nucleotides agree with TRBD1. The germline CDR1 and CDR2 sequences are SNHLY and FYNNEI. The CDR3 extends over 15 amino acids. The V segment lost 2 bases and the J segment 4 bases; nucleotides outside the gene matches: 7. CDR3: CASSELEGAGYGYTF. The CDR3 nucleotides are TGTGCCAGCAGTGAACTGGAGGGGGCAGGCTATGGCTACACCTTC.

CDR3 bases: TGTGCCAGCAGTTTCCGGCCGGGACAGCCAGAAAAACTGTTTTTT. Residues: CASSFRPGQPEKLFF. The chain uses TRBV27 and TRBJ1-4; TRBD1 agrees at 7 bases. This CDR3 is built from 15 residues. The J segment lost 8 bases and the V segment lost 3 bases, leaving 9 bases of the junction unmatched. In germline, CDR1 is MNHEY, CDR2 SMNVEV (reference sequence). Full variable domain (rest looked up from reference TRBV27 and TRBJ1-4): EAQVTQNPRYLITVTGKKLTVTCSQNMNHEYMSWYRQDPGLGLRQIYYSMNVEVTDKGDVPEGYKVSRKEKRNFPLILESPSPNQTSLYFCASSFRPGQPEKLFFGSGTQLSVL.

V is TRBV2 and J is TRBJ1-1; possible D gene TRBD1, 5 bases. Germline values: CDR1 SNHLY, CDR2 FYNNEI. The CDR3 sequence is 14 residues long. The ends were cut back, 2 bases at V and 7 bases at J, with 14 bases in the middle. This chain's CDR3 is CASSETGGGDEAFF. For the CDR3, the DNA is TGTGCCAGCAGTGAAACGGGGGGAGGGGATGAAGCTTTCTTT.

This sequence joins TRBV5-6 and TRBJ1-3, with TRBD1 as a possible D gene (6 bases). V shed 4 bases and J shed 0 bases, with 20 bases lying between them. The CDR3 totals 18 residues. The germline V gene has CDR1 SGHDT and CDR2 YYEEEE. CDR3 DNA sequence: TGTGCCAGCAGCCACCTATCGAGGGGGTCTATCTCTGGAAACACCATATATTTT. Protein product: CASSHLSRGSISGNTIYF.

J is TRBJ1-2 and V is TRBV7-9; no definite D call. The CDR3 runs to 12 residues. Germline CDR1 reads SEHNR; CDR2 reads FQNEAQ (reference sequence). V dropped 2 bases and J dropped 5 bases, with 6 bases sitting between them. In DNA form, the CDR3 reads TGTGCCAGCAGCTTATATCCTTATGGCTACACCTTC. Its protein is CASSLYPYGYTF.

The chain has TRBV18 and TRBJ2-5; D perhaps matches TRBD1 (5 bases). Germline loops: CDR1 KGHSH, CDR2 LQKENI. V was pared by 3 bases and J by 1 base, with 6 bases between. The CDR3 sequence is 13 residues long. CDR3 DNA: TGTGCCAGCTCACCGACAGTCCAAGAGACCCAGTACTTC. Encoded protein: CASSPTVQETQYF.